Presented here are 22 T cell receptor beta chains from one specimen sequenced in a study of tumour-infiltrating T cells in Burkitt lymphoma. The assay was immunoSEQ multiplex PCR, and TCRdb's table has in-frame clones only and misses some. This table holds approximately 800 clones, 23% found once. Source material: tumor tissue. The receptors here all came from a human donor with Burkitt lymphoma.

By frequency in the sample, this clone is large. This chain joins TRBV16 and TRBJ2-7, with D possibly being TRBD1 (6 bases). Trimming pared 3 bases from V and 2 bases from J, leaving 11 bases between. This CDR3 spans 14 amino acids. Germline CDR1 KGHSY, CDR2 FQNENV. The chain's CDR3 is CASSHWDTAYEQYF. The CDR3 DNA sequence: TGTGCCAGCAGCCACTGGGACACAGCCTACGAGCAGTACTTC.

This clone was seen more than once but under ten times. The rearrangement uses TRBV6-4 and TRBJ1-1, with D unclear. The CDR3 length is 13 residues. Trimming pared 1 base from V and 8 bases from J, leaving 11 bases between. Germline CDR1 MRHNA, CDR2 SNTAGT. The CDR3 spells CASSDLRSGEAFF. CDR3 nucleotides: TGTGCCAGCAGTGACTTAAGGAGCGGCGAAGCTTTCTTT.

This clone was recorded a few times. This chain uses TRBV15 with TRBJ1-1; 9 bases agree with TRBD1. The germline gives CDR1 LNHNV, CDR2 YYDKDF (reference sequence). The CDR3 contains 14 residues. V trimming: 8 bases; J trimming: 0 bases; junction bases outside the gene matches: 4. The CDR3 DNA follows: TGTGCCACCGGGGACAGGGAGGTGAACACTGAAGCTTTCTTT. It codes for CATGDREVNTEAFF. Using reference TRBV15 and TRBJ1-1 for the parts outside the CDR3, the full variable domain is DAMVIQNPRYQVTQFGKPVTLSCSQTLNHNVMYWYQQKSSQAPKLLFHYYDKDFNNEADTPDNFQSRRPNTSFCFLDIRSPGLGDTAMYLCATGDREVNTEAFFGQGTRLTVV.

The chain carries TRBV15 and TRBJ2-7; D is unclear. The length of the CDR3 is 13 residues. From germline, CDR1 is LNHNV and CDR2 YYDKDF (reference sequence). Trimming cost V 0 bases and J 6 bases, with 9 bases left between them. Written as DNA, the CDR3 is TGTGCCACCAGCAGAGATGGGATGGGCGAGCAGTACTTC. The encoded protein is CATSRDGMGEQYF.

The table lists this clone with a few counts. V gene TRBV19 combines with J gene TRBJ2-2; D possibly corresponds to TRBD2 (6 bases). This CDR3 comprises 15 residues. Trimming removed 10 bases from V and 6 bases from J, with 21 bases in between. Germline V gene data show CDR1 as LNHDA and CDR2 as SQIVND (reference sequence). CDR3 coding DNA: TGTGCCACCAATTGGGCGTGGGGGAGGCCCGGGGAGCTGTTTTTT. Residues: CATNWAWGRPGELFF.

The chain is built from TRBV4-3 and TRBJ2-7; weak D call: TRBD1 (6 bases). Looked up from germline, CDR1 is LGHNA and CDR2 is YSLEER. The length of the CDR3 is 15 residues. The V and J ends lost 1 base and 2 bases respectively, with 12 bases between them. CDR3 bases: TGCGCCAGCAGCCAAGCCCTGACAGGAACCTACGAGCAGTACTTC. It encodes CASSQALTGTYEQYF.

The rearrangement uses TRBV29-1 and TRBJ2-1, with unresolved D. Germline V gene data show CDR1 as SQVTM and CDR2 as ANQGSEA. The germline V and J ends were trimmed by 4 bases and 8 bases, with 6 bases remaining between them. The CDR3 spans 10 residues. The CDR3, as DNA: TGCAGCGTTGGTTTCTATGAGCAGTTCTTC. It specifies CSVGFYEQFF.

CDR3 sequence: CASSHRGGDTGELFF. CDR3 DNA sequence: TGTGCCAGCAGCCACCGGGGGGGGGACACCGGGGAGCTGTTTTTT. The genes are TRBV7-9 and TRBJ2-2; 8 nucleotides align to TRBD2. The CDR3 has 15 residues. V gave up 5 bases and J gave up 3 bases; unmatched junction bases: 5. In germline, CDR1 is SEHNR, CDR2 FQNEAQ (reference sequence).

This clone was seen only a few times. The chain is built from TRBV29-1 and TRBJ1-1; perhaps TRBD1 as D (6 bases). The CDR3 is 12 amino acids. Trimming left V 4 bases short and J 1 base short, with 7 bases between. Looked up from germline, CDR1 is SQVTM and CDR2 is ANQGSEA. CDR3 sequence (DNA): TGCAGCGTTGGGGGGGCGAACACTGAAGCTTTCTTT. This gives the protein CSVGGANTEAFF.

This chain connects TRBV2 to TRBJ2-1, with TRBD2 identical over 8 bases. CDR1 is SNHLY and CDR2 is FYNNEI in the germline V gene. With V trimmed by 3 bases and J by 5 bases, 3 bases remained unmatched. CDR3 length equals 14 residues. The CDR3 bases are TGTGCCAGCAGTGACCAGCGGGAGAACAATGAGCAGTTCTTC. It specifies CASSDQRENNEQFF.

The chain has TRBV5-8 and TRBJ1-6, with TRBD1 matching 8 bases. Germline lookup yields CDR1 SGHTS and CDR2 YDEGEE. The V and J ends lost 0 bases and 9 bases, in that order; junction bases with no gene match: 8. This CDR3 is built from 16 residues. CDR3 loop: CASSLDSTGGISPLHF. The CDR3 coding sequence is TGTGCCAGCAGCTTGGATAGTACAGGGGGAATTTCACCCCTCCACTTT.

V is TRBV29-1 and J is TRBJ2-5, with D possibly TRBD2 on 5 matching bases. V dropped 4 bases and J dropped 8 bases, with 8 bases sitting between them. Germline V gene data show CDR1 as SQVTM and CDR2 as ANQGSEA. The CDR3 consists of 10 residues. CDR3 DNA sequence: TGCAGCGTTGGGGGAGACACCCAGTACTTC. Its protein is CSVGGDTQYF.

This clone was detected a few times. CDR3 amino acids: CASSLGPGQVSGNTIYF. The CDR3 region has the DNA TGTGCCAGCAGCTTGGGTCCGGGACAGGTCTCTGGAAACACCATATATTTT. V usage is TRBV5-6 and J usage is TRBJ1-3, with TRBD1 matching 8 bases. V dropped 0 bases and J dropped 0; count of bases not matched to a gene: 5. The CDR3 loop spans 17 amino acids. Germline V gene data show CDR1 as SGHDT and CDR2 as YYEEEE. The full variable domain, its missing parts supplied by reference TRBV5-6 and TRBJ1-3, is DAGVTQSPTHLIKTRGQQVTLRCSPKSGHDTVSWYQQALGQGPQFIFQYYEEEERQRGNFPDRFSGHQFPNYSSELNVNALLLGDSALYLCASSLGPGQVSGNTIYFGEGSWLTVV.

The V gene is TRBV19, the J gene TRBJ2-1, with D uncertain. The CDR3 length is 13 residues. CDR1 and CDR2 from the germline V gene are LNHDA and SQIVND (reference sequence). V lost 0 bases and J 8 bases, leaving 8 bases between the germline ends. The CDR3 spells CASSIDRPDEQFF. In nucleotides, the CDR3 is TGTGCCAGTAGTATAGATCGGCCCGATGAGCAGTTCTTC.

The genes are TRBV20-1 and TRBJ1-1; D unclear. V lost 5 bases and J 1 base, leaving 2 bases between the germline ends. Germline assignment: CDR1 DFQATT and CDR2 SNEGSKA (reference sequence). The CDR3 covers 10 residues. CDR3 nucleotide sequence: TGCAGTGCTGAGAACACTGAAGCTTTCTTT. Its translation: CSAENTEAFF.

As regards this clone: Additional DNA sequences in this sample encode the identical CDR3. The V gene is TRBV30, the J gene TRBJ2-7; tentatively, D is TRBD2 (6 bases). Germline CDR1 GTSNPN, CDR2 SVGIG (reference sequence). V was cut by 0 bases and J by 6 bases, with 9 bases left in between. This CDR3 spans 12 amino acids. The CDR3 reads CAWSVLGGEQYF. CDR3 DNA: TGTGCCTGGAGTGTATTGGGGGGCGAGCAGTACTTC.

This chain uses TRBV19 with TRBJ1-4, with D perhaps matching TRBD1 (5 bases). CDR1 and CDR2 from the germline V gene are LNHDA and SQIVND (reference sequence). The CDR3 spans 15 residues. Trimming removed 8 bases from V and 8 bases from J, with 21 bases in between. Here the CDR3 reads CASFNPQGVGEKLFF. In nucleotides, the CDR3 is TGTGCCAGTTTTAACCCGCAGGGTGTCGGAGAAAAACTGTTTTTT. Full variable domain (remainder filled in from reference TRBV19 and TRBJ1-4): DGGITQSPKYLFRKEGQNVTLSCEQNLNHDAMYWYRQDPGQGLRLIYYSQIVNDFQKGDIAEGYSVSREKKESFPLTVTSAQKNPTAFYLCASFNPQGVGEKLFFGSGTQLSVL.

The rearrangement links TRBV10-1 to TRBJ2-1; no firm D call. The CDR3 is 13 amino acids. Trimming cost V 3 bases and J 6 bases, with 9 bases left between them. Germline CDR1 is WNHNN and CDR2 is SYGVQD (reference sequence). CDR3 sequence reads: CASSEDWGNEQFF. CDR3 bases: TGCGCCAGCAGTGAAGATTGGGGCAATGAGCAGTTCTTC.

By share of the sample, this clone is hyperexpanded (1% or more). This rearrangement joins TRBV10-1 to TRBJ1-2, with D unresolved. The CDR3 is 14 residues long. Germline lookup yields CDR1 WNHNN and CDR2 SYGVQD (reference sequence). V dropped 7 bases and J dropped 3 bases, with 15 bases sitting between them. CDR3 region: CASTSPQRHYGYTF. In nucleotides, the CDR3 is TGCGCCAGCACATCCCCCCAGAGGCACTATGGCTACACCTTC.

This clone is labeled large. The gene calls are TRBV7-6 and TRBJ1-2; D is uncertain. The V gene lost 1 base and the J gene lost 4 bases, with 13 bases spanning the gap. The V gene's germline CDR1 is SGHVS and CDR2 FNYEAQ. The CDR3 runs 15 residues. CDR3 protein: CASSLDPGSGYGYTF. The CDR3 coding sequence is TGTGCCAGCAGCTTAGATCCGGGTTCAGGCTATGGCTACACCTTC. The full variable domain, with the rest looked up from reference TRBV7-6 and TRBJ1-2, is GAGVSQSPRYKVTKRGQDVALRCDPISGHVSLYWYRQALGQGPEFLTYFNYEAQQDKSGLPNDRFSAERPEGSISTLTIQRTEQRDSAMYRCASSLDPGSGYGYTFGSGTRLTVV.

This clone was seen only a few times. The chain joins TRBV23-1 to TRBJ2-3, with a weak D call TRBD1 (6 bases). TRBV23-1 is an ORF for which the function is uncertain. There are 17 residues in the CDR3. V was clipped by 2 bases and J by 0 bases, with 15 bases between them. The CDR3 nucleotides are TGCGCCAGCAGTCAACCGGACAGAACAGCTAGCACAGATACGCAGTATTTT. As protein: CASSQPDRTASTDTQYF.

This chain uses TRBV5-4 with TRBJ2-7; the match to TRBD2 covers 9 bases. J was trimmed by 3 bases and V by 2 bases; bases with no gene match: 6. The CDR3 length is 15 residues. Germline V gives CDR1 SGHNT, CDR2 YYREEE (reference sequence). The CDR3, as DNA: TGTGCCAGCAGCTTCGGGTCTAGCGGGGTCTACGAGCAGTACTTC. Amino acid sequence: CASSFGSSGVYEQYF.